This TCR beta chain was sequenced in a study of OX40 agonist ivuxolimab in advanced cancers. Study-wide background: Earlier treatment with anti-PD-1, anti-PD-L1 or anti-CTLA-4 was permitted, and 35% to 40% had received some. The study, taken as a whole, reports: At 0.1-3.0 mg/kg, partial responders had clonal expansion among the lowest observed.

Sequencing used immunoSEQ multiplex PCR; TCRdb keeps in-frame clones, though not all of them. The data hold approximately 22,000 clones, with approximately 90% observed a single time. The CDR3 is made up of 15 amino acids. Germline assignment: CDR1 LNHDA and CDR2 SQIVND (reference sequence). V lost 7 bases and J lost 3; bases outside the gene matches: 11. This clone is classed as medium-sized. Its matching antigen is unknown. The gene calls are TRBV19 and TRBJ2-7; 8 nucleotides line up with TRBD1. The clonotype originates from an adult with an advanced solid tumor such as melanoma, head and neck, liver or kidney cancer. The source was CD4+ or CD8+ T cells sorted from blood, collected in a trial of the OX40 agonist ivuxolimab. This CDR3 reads CASKISGTGLYEQYF. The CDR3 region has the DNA TGTGCCAGTAAAATCTCCGGGACAGGACTCTACGAGCAGTACTTC.